Following are 10 T cell receptor beta chains from one sample sequenced in a study of blood T cell repertoires in COVID-19. Data came from immunoSEQ multiplex PCR; TCRdb stores just in-frame clones and leaves some out. The sample includes over 55,000 clones, approximately 90% seen only once; the top ten take around a fifth. Material for sequencing was peripheral blood. Receptors were obtained from a woman at least 80 years old with acute or convalescent COVID-19.

The chain recombines TRBV7-8 with TRBJ2-5; TRBD2 matches at 12 bases. The V segment lost 1 base and the J segment 4 bases; nucleotides outside the gene matches: 13. CDR3 length equals 19 residues. In germline, CDR1 is SGHVS, CDR2 FQNEAQ. The CDR3 is CASSLEGGLAGRRGETQYF. The DNA of the CDR3 is TGTGCCAGCAGCTTAGAGGGGGGACTAGCGGGCCGGAGGGGAGAGACCCAGTACTTC. Full variable domain (rest looked up from reference TRBV7-8 and TRBJ2-5): GAGVSQSPRYKVAKRGQDVALRCDPISGHVSLFWYQQALGQGPEFLTYFQNEAQLDKSGLPSDRFFAERPEGSVSTLKIQRTQQEDSAVYLCASSLEGGLAGRRGETQYFGPGTRLLVL.

V gene TRBV5-5 combines with J gene TRBJ1-4; D is uncertain. This CDR3 comprises 14 residues. V dropped 4 bases and J dropped 0 bases, with 7 bases sitting between them. Looked up from germline, CDR1 is SGHKS and CDR2 is YYEKEE (reference sequence). CDR3 bases: TGTGCCAGCAGCCGACAACCAACTAATGAAAAACTGTTTTTT. Protein sequence: CASSRQPTNEKLFF.

The CDR3 loop reads CASSLPRLGRLYEQYF. CDR3 coding DNA: TGTGCCAGCAGTTTACCCCGCCTGGGGCGGCTATACGAGCAGTACTTC. The V gene is TRBV28, the J gene TRBJ2-7, with D tentatively TRBD1 (5 bases). Per germline, CDR1 MDHEN and CDR2 SYDVKM. Trimming removed 2 bases from V and 4 bases from J, with 18 bases in between. This CDR3 spans 16 amino acids.

The J gene is TRBJ2-7, the V gene TRBV5-1; 10 bases match TRBD1. CDR1 is SGHRS, CDR2 YFSETQ, per germline. The CDR3 has 15 amino acids. Unmatched junction bases numbered 5, after V lost 1 base and J lost 4 bases. The CDR3 loop reads CASSLLPGQGYEQYF. The DNA of the CDR3 is TGCGCCAGCAGCTTGCTACCGGGACAGGGGTACGAGCAGTACTTC. The full variable domain, completed using reference TRBV5-1 and TRBJ2-7, is KAGVTQTPRYLIKTRGQQVTLSCSPISGHRSVSWYQQTPGQGLQFLFEYFSETQRNKGNFPGRFSGRQFSNSRSEMNVSTLELGDSALYLCASSLLPGQGYEQYFGPGTRLTVT.

The CDR3 loop reads CASSQWRTSGDTQYF. The CDR3 region has the DNA TGCGCCAGCAGCCAATGGCGCACGAGCGGAGATACGCAGTATTTT. J is TRBJ2-3 and V is TRBV4-3, with a tentative D call TRBD2 (5 bases). The length of the CDR3 is 15 residues. V dropped 2 bases and J dropped 5 bases, with 14 bases sitting between them. Germline values: CDR1 LGHNA, CDR2 YSLEER.

The chain employs TRBV5-1 and TRBJ2-1; tentative D call: TRBD2 (5 bases). From germline, CDR1 is SGHRS and CDR2 YFSETQ. The V end lost 3 bases, the J end lost 0 bases, and 13 bases lay between the germline ends. This CDR3 has 16 amino acids. CDR3 protein: CASSSPGRSSYNEQFF. Written as DNA, the CDR3 is TGCGCCAGCAGCTCCCCGGGAAGGAGCTCCTACAATGAGCAGTTCTTC.

The chain couples TRBV7-2 to TRBJ1-1; 10 bases are a match to TRBD1. CDR1 and CDR2 (germline): SGHTA, FQGNSA. V lost 2 bases and J lost 0; bases outside the gene matches: 9. CDR3 length: 18 amino acids. The CDR3 region is CASSLRWRTGGVNTEAFF. Written as DNA, the CDR3 is TGTGCCAGCAGCTTAAGGTGGAGGACAGGGGGAGTGAACACTGAAGCTTTCTTT.

This chain connects TRBV5-1 to TRBJ2-2; no reliable D call. The CDR3 runs to 13 residues. The germline CDR1 and CDR2 sequences are SGHRS and YFSETQ. Trimming took off 0 bases at V and 5 bases at J, with 5 bases between the two ends. CDR3 nucleotides: TGCGCCAGCAGCTTGGGAGTAACCGGGGAGCTGTTTTTT. Its translation: CASSLGVTGELFF.

V gene TRBV2 combines with J gene TRBJ2-5; D possibly corresponds to TRBD1 (7 bases). In germline, CDR1 is SNHLY, CDR2 FYNNEI. V lost 4 bases and J 2 bases, leaving 8 bases between the germline ends. The CDR3 covers 13 residues. The DNA for the CDR3 is TGTGCCAGCAGTGCAGGGGGGCAAGAGACCCAGTACTTC. Its translation is CASSAGGQETQYF.

The chain carries TRBV9 and TRBJ2-6; a weak D match, TRBD2 (6 bases). Germline V gene sequence: CDR1 SGDLS, CDR2 YYNGEE. The CDR3 length is 17 residues. Trimming cost V 1 base and J 0 bases, with 11 bases left between them. The CDR3 reads CASSVSGSSSGANVLTF. The CDR3, as DNA: TGTGCCAGCAGCGTATCCGGGAGCAGCTCTGGGGCCAACGTCCTGACTTTC.